The 15 T cell receptor beta chains given below trace back to one sample, sequenced in a study of OX40 agonist ivuxolimab in advanced cancers. Libraries came from the immunoSEQ multiplex PCR assay. TCRdb's version of the immuneACCESS table is confined to in-frame rearrangements and falls short of the full clone set. An unresolved V gene accounts for under half of the shortfall where checked; the remainder is of unknown origin. The sample records tens of thousands of clones, 65% to 85% of which are singletons. About 1% of the sample goes to the ten largest clones. The sample consisted of CD4+ or CD8+ T cells sorted from blood, taken in a trial of the OX40 agonist ivuxolimab. Source of these receptors: an adult with an advanced solid tumor such as melanoma, head and neck, liver or kidney cancer.

Many counts were recorded for this clone. The chain couples TRBV18 to TRBJ2-7, with TRBD1 as a possible D gene (6 bases). V lost 6 bases and J lost 2, with 14 bases in between. Germline V gives CDR1 KGHSH, CDR2 LQKENI. This CDR3 has 14 residues. DNA of the CDR3: TGTGCCAGCTCTCGGGACATCGGTGCCTACGAGCAGTACTTC. It encodes CASSRDIGAYEQYF.

This clone was picked up one time. This chain connects TRBV13 to TRBJ1-6, with D unclear. The length of the CDR3 is 16 residues. Germline V gene sequence: CDR1 PRHDT, CDR2 FYEKMQ (reference sequence). Trimming shortened V by 7 bases and J by 8 bases, and 21 bases separated the two germline ends. CDR3 in DNA: TGTGCCAGCAACCACCGCGTGGGTCAGGTTCATTCACCCCTCCACTTT. Its translation is CASNHRVGQVHSPLHF.

The V and J genes are TRBV29-1 and TRBJ2-3; 8 bases match TRBD2. The CDR3 length is 15 residues. The J segment lost 0 bases and the V segment lost 2 bases, leaving 4 bases of the junction unmatched. Per germline, CDR1 SQVTM and CDR2 ANQGSEA. In DNA form, the CDR3 reads TGCAGCGTTGAAAGGAGCGGGGGTAGCACAGATACGCAGTATTTT. Its translation is CSVERSGGSTDTQYF.

The V and J genes are TRBV1 and TRBJ1-1. TRBV1 is labeled a pseudogene. The CDR3 has 15 residues. CDR3 amino acids: CTSSRLALGGTEAFF. CDR3 nucleotides: TGCACCAGCAGCCGCTTAGCCCTCGGGGGCACTGAAGCTTTCTTT.

This chain uses TRBV5-8 with TRBJ2-3; D possibly corresponds to TRBD2 (6 bases). CDR1 is SGHTS and CDR2 is YDEGEE in the germline V gene. V lost 0 bases to trimming and J lost 1 base, with 9 bases between them. The CDR3 is made up of 15 amino acids. The CDR3 sequence is CASSLVPSGTDTQYF. The CDR3 coding sequence is TGTGCCAGCAGCTTGGTTCCTAGCGGCACAGATACGCAGTATTTT.

The chain links TRBV19 to TRBJ2-1, with 10 bases fitting TRBD1. The CDR3 consists of 14 residues. Germline V gives CDR1 LNHDA, CDR2 SQIVND (reference sequence). Losses at the gene ends were 8 bases for V and 4 bases for J; bases not matched to a gene: 5. CDR3 residues: CASYPGQGYNEQFF. The CDR3 DNA sequence: TGTGCCAGTTACCCGGGACAGGGGTACAATGAGCAGTTCTTC.

The chain recombines TRBV2 with TRBJ2-7; no clear D gene. The ends were cut back, 7 bases at V and 0 bases at J, with 13 bases in the middle. In germline, CDR1 is SNHLY, CDR2 FYNNEI. The length of the CDR3 is 14 residues. The CDR3 bases are TGTGCCAGCATATGGCAGGCTAGCTCCTACGAGCAGTACTTC. Amino acids: CASIWQASSYEQYF. The whole variable domain, remainder taken from reference TRBV2 and TRBJ2-7, is EPEVTQTPSHQVTQMGQEVILRCVPISNHLYFYWYRQILGQKVEFLVSFYNNEISEKSEIFDDQFSVERPDGSNFTLKIRSTKLEDSAMYFCASIWQASSYEQYFGPGTRLTVT.

This chain joins TRBV5-4 and TRBJ1-1; no clear D gene. The germline V gene has CDR1 SGHNT and CDR2 YYREEE (reference sequence). With 1 base removed from V and 0 bases from J, the gap between germline ends came to 7 bases. The CDR3 has 14 residues. The CDR3 nucleotides read TGTGCCAGCAGCTTGCCGCAATTGAACACTGAAGCTTTCTTT. Amino acids: CASSLPQLNTEAFF.

The chain links TRBV5-4 to TRBJ2-6; D is perhaps TRBD1 (5 bases). V lost 2 bases and J lost 0, with 9 bases in between. Germline CDR1 reads SGHNT; CDR2 reads YYREEE (reference sequence). The CDR3 is 16 amino acids. CDR3 in DNA: TGTGCCAGCAGCTTATACAGGAGCTCTGGGGCCAACGTCCTGACTTTC. It yields the protein CASSLYRSSGANVLTF.

The chain couples TRBV5-6 to TRBJ1-1; D possibly corresponds to TRBD1 (5 bases). This CDR3 is built from 12 residues. The germline V and J ends were trimmed by 5 bases and 7 bases, with 12 bases remaining between them. The germline V gene has CDR1 SGHDT and CDR2 YYEEEE. The CDR3 region is CASRNRNYEAFF. In nucleotides, the CDR3 is TGTGCCAGCAGGAACAGGAACTATGAAGCTTTCTTT. Drawing the rest from reference TRBV5-6 and TRBJ1-1, the complete variable domain is DAGVTQSPTHLIKTRGQQVTLRCSPKSGHDTVSWYQQALGQGPQFIFQYYEEEERQRGNFPDRFSGHQFPNYSSELNVNALLLGDSALYLCASRNRNYEAFFGQGTRLTVV.

The V and J genes are TRBV6-5 and TRBJ1-4; 8 nucleotides line up with TRBD1. The CDR3 has 13 amino acids. V was pared by 8 bases and J by 5 bases, with 4 bases of the junction left unmatched. The germline gives CDR1 MNHEY, CDR2 SVGAGI. The CDR3 bases are TGTGCCAGCGGACAGGGTGGGAATGAAAAACTGTTTTTT. This translates into CASGQGGNEKLFF.

The rearrangement links TRBV4-1 to TRBJ2-7; TRBD2 aligns across 7 bases. CDR1 and CDR2 from the germline V gene are MGHRA and YSYEKL. The length of the CDR3 is 14 residues. J gave up 6 bases and V 5 bases, and 10 bases lay outside the gene matches. In nucleotides, the CDR3 is TGCGCCAGCAGCTATAACAGCGGGGACGGCGAGCAGTACTTC. Translation: CASSYNSGDGEQYF.

The chain employs TRBV5-1 and TRBJ2-2; D tentatively fits TRBD1 or TRBD2 (5 bases each). The CDR3 has 16 amino acids. V was trimmed by 3 bases and J by 1 base, leaving 13 bases between them. Germline V gene data show CDR1 as SGHRS and CDR2 as YFSETQ. CDR3 residues: CASSWGTHGNTGELFF. The CDR3 bases are TGCGCCAGCAGCTGGGGGACCCACGGGAACACCGGGGAGCTGTTTTTT.

The CDR3 region has the DNA TGTGCCAGCAGCCAGTCAGGGACCCCCAGGGATACGCAGTATTTT. Amino acids: CASSQSGTPRDTQYF. The chain has TRBV16 and TRBJ2-3; D is tentatively TRBD1 or TRBD2 (5 bases each). V lost 3 bases, J lost 6 bases, and 16 bases lay in between. The CDR3 loop spans 15 amino acids. Looked up from germline, CDR1 is KGHSY and CDR2 is FQNENV.

This clone was seen only a few times. This rearrangement joins TRBV11-3 to TRBJ2-5; perhaps TRBD2 as D (6 bases). The CDR3 is 16 amino acids. The germline CDR1 and CDR2 sequences are SGHNT and YENEEA. Trimming cost V 4 bases and J 5 bases, with 20 bases left between them. The CDR3 region has the DNA TGTGCCAGCAGCTCACATCCGGGACTGGAGGGTGAGACCCAGTACTTC. Protein: CASSSHPGLEGETQYF.